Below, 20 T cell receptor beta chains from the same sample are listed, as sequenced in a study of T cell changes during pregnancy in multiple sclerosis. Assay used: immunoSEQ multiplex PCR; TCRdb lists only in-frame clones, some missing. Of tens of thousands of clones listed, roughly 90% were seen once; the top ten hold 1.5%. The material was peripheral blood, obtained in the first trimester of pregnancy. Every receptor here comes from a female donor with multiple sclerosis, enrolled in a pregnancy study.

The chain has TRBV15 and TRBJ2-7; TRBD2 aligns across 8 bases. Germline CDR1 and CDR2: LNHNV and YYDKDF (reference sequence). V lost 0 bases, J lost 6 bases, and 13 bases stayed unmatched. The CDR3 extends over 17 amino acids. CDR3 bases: TGTGCCACCAGCAGAGATCCAGCGGGGGCGGGCCGCTTCGAGCAGTACTTC. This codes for CATSRDPAGAGRFEQYF.

DNA of the CDR3: TGTGCCAGCAGGTTTACGGGGGGCCGAGGAGAAGAGACCCAGTACTTC. It is translated as CASRFTGGRGEETQYF. This chain links TRBV7-9 with TRBJ2-5; TRBD2 is a possible D gene (7 bases). The CDR3 is made up of 16 amino acids. Germline V gene sequence: CDR1 SEHNR, CDR2 FQNEAQ (reference sequence). V gave up 6 bases and J gave up 3 bases, with 20 bases separating them.

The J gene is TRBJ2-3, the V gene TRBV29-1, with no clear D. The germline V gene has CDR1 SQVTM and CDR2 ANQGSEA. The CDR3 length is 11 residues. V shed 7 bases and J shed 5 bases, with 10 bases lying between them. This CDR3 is CSAPGGDTQYF. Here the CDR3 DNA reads TGCAGCGCCCCCGGTGGAGATACGCAGTATTTT.

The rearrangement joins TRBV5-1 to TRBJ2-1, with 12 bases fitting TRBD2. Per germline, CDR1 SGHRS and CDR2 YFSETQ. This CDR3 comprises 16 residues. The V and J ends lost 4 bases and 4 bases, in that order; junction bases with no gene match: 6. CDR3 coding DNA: TGCGCCAGCAGCGGGAGGACTAGCGGGACATACAATGAGCAGTTCTTC. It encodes CASSGRTSGTYNEQFF.

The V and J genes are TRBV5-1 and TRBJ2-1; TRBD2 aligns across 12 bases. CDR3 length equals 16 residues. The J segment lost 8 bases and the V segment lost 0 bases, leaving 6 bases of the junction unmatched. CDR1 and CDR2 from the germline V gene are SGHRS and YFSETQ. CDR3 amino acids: CASSLGLAGVSDEQFF. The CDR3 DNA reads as TGCGCCAGCAGCTTGGGACTAGCGGGAGTTTCCGATGAGCAGTTCTTC.

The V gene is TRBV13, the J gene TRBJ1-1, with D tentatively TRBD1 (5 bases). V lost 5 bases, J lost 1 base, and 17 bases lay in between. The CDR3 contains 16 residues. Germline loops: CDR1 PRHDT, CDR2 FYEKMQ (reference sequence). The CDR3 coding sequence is TGTGCCAGCAGCACCTATACAGGAGCAGGGAACACTGAAGCTTTCTTT. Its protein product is CASSTYTGAGNTEAFF.

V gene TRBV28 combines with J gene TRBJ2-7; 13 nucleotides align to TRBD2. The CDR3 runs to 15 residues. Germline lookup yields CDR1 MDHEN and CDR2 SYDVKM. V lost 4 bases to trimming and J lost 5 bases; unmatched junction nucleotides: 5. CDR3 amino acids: CASSYTSGRADEQYF. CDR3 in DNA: TGTGCCAGCAGTTATACTAGCGGGAGGGCAGACGAGCAGTACTTC.

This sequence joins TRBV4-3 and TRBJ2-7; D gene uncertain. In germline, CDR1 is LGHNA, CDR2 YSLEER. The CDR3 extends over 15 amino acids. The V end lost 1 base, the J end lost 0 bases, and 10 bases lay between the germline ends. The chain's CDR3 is CASSQAGGTSYEQYF. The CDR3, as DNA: TGCGCCAGCAGCCAAGCTGGCGGAACCTCCTACGAGCAGTACTTC.

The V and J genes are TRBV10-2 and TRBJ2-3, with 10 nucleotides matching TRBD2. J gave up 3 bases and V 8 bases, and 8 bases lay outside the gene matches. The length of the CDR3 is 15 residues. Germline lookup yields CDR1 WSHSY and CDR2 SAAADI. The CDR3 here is CASSSPSGSTDTQYF. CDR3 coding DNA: TGCGCCAGCTCTTCGCCTAGCGGGAGTACAGATACGCAGTATTTT.

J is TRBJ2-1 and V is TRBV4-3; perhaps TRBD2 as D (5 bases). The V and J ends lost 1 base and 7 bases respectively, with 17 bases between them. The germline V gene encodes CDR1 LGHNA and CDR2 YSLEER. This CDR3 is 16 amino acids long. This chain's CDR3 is CASSQGSGPRGNEQFF. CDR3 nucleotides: TGCGCCAGCAGCCAAGGTTCGGGCCCTCGAGGGAATGAGCAGTTCTTC.

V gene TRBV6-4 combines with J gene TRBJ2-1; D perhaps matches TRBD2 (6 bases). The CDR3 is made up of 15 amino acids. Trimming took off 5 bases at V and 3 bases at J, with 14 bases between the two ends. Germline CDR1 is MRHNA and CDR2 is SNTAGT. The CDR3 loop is CASSRGVRDYNEQFF. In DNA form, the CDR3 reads TGTGCCAGCAGTCGAGGGGTGCGGGACTACAATGAGCAGTTCTTC.

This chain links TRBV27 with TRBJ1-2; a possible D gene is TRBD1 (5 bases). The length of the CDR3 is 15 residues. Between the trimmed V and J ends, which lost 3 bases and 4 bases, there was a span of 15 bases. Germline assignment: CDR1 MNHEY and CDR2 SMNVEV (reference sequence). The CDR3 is CASSFLSTDSYGYTF. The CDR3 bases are TGTGCCAGCAGTTTCCTCTCGACAGATTCCTATGGCTACACCTTC.

The CDR3 sequence: CASSQERFDIQYF. As DNA, the CDR3 is TGTGCCAGCAGCCAAGAGCGGTTTGACATTCAGTACTTC. This chain links TRBV4-2 with TRBJ2-4, with unresolved D. Trimming pared 0 bases from V and 8 bases from J, leaving 8 bases between. CDR3 size: 13 residues. CDR1 is LGHNA, CDR2 YNFKEQ, per germline.

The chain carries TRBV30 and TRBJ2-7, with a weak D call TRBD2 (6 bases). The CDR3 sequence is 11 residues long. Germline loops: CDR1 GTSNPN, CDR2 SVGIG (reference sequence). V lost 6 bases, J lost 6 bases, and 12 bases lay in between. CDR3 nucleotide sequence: TGTGCCTGTGTAGGAGGGGTCGAGCAGTACTTC. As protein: CACVGGVEQYF.

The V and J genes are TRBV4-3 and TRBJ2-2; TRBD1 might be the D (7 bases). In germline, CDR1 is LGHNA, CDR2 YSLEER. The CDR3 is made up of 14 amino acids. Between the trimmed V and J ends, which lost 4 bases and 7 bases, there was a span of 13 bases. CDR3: CASSPRGRGGELFF. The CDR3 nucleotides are TGCGCCAGCAGCCCTAGGGGGCGGGGCGGGGAGCTGTTTTTT.

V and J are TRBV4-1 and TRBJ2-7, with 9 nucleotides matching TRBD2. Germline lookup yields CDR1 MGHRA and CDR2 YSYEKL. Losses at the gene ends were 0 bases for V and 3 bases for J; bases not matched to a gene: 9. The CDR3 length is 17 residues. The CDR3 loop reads CASSQDERLAAYYEQYF. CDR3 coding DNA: TGCGCCAGCAGCCAAGATGAGAGACTAGCGGCCTACTACGAGCAGTACTTC.

The CDR3 protein is CASSHGQASTDTQYF. In nucleotides, the CDR3 is TGTGCCAGCAGCCATGGACAGGCTAGCACAGATACGCAGTATTTT. V and J are TRBV6-6 and TRBJ2-3; 7 nucleotides match TRBD1. Germline trimming cut 6 bases from V and 0 bases from J; bases unmatched to any gene: 6. This CDR3 has 15 amino acids. Germline V gives CDR1 MNHNY, CDR2 SVGAGI (reference sequence).

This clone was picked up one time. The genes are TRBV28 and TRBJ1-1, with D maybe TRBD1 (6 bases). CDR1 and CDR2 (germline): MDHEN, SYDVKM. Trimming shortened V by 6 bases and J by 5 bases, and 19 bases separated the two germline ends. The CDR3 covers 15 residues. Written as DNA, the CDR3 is TGTGCCAGCAGCCGGGCCGGGGGGGCAGGGACTGAAGCTTTCTTT. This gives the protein CASSRAGGAGTEAFF.

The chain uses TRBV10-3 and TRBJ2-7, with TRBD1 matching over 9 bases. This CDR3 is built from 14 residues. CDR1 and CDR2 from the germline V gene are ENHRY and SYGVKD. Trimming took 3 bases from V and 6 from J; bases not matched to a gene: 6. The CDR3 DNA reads TGTGCCATCAGTGATTGGGACAGGGCTGGCGAGCAGTACTTC. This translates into CAISDWDRAGEQYF.

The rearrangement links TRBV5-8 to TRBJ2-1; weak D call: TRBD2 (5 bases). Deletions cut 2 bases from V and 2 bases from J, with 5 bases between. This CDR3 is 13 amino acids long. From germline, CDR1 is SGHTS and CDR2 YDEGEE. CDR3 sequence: CASSFGTYNEQFF. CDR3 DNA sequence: TGTGCCAGCAGCTTCGGGACCTACAATGAGCAGTTCTTC.